What follows are 27 T cell receptor beta chains derived from one specimen sequenced in a study of T cell responses to AZD1222 COVID-19 vaccine. The method was immunoSEQ multiplex PCR; TCRdb's version includes in-frame clones alone and lacks a portion of them. Counted here are over 120,000 clones, over 75% occurring once; the ten biggest clones make up around 1.6%. Sequencing was performed on peripheral blood, taken on day 0 of AZD1222 vaccination. These receptor sequences come from an adult in good health.

The chain employs TRBV29-1 and TRBJ2-1, with 7 bases lining up with TRBD2. CDR3 size: 17 residues. V dropped 5 bases and J dropped 0; count of bases not matched to a gene: 13. Per germline, CDR1 SQVTM and CDR2 ANQGSEA. Here the CDR3 reads CSVQLFSGGSSYNEQFF. DNA for the CDR3: TGCAGCGTTCAATTGTTTTCGGGCGGGAGCTCCTACAATGAGCAGTTCTTC.

The rearrangement joins TRBV4-1 to TRBJ2-7; TRBD2 matches 11 bases. This CDR3 has 16 residues. V lost 6 bases, J lost 3 bases, and 10 bases stayed unmatched. CDR1 and CDR2 (germline): MGHRA, YSYEKL. CDR3 sequence (DNA): TGCGCCAGCAGTCCTCCCGGGACTAGCGGTTACTACGAGCAGTACTTC. This codes for CASSPPGTSGYYEQYF.

This sequence joins TRBV19 and TRBJ1-4, with D possibly TRBD1 on 6 matching bases. V was clipped by 3 bases and J by 7 bases, with 12 bases between them. Germline CDR1 LNHDA, CDR2 SQIVND (reference sequence). The CDR3 is 14 residues long. CDR3 nucleotide sequence: TGTGCCAGTAGTATCACAGGGATGAGTGAAAAACTGTTTTTT. It codes for CASSITGMSEKLFF.

The chain joins TRBV14 to TRBJ1-3, with D hard to call. CDR1 is SGHDN and CDR2 is FVKESK in the germline V gene. Deletions cut 0 bases from V and 0 bases from J, with 9 bases between. This CDR3 is built from 16 residues. In nucleotides, the CDR3 is TGTGCCAGCAGCCAAGATCCGGGGATCTCTGGAAACACCATATATTTT. Protein product: CASSQDPGISGNTIYF.

The V and J genes are TRBV3-1 (or the pseudogene TRBV3-2) and TRBJ1-1; D not certain. The CDR3 contains 14 residues. The germline V and J ends were trimmed by 11 bases and 3 bases, with 19 bases remaining between them. Germline CDR1 reads LGHDT; CDR2 reads YNNKEL (reference sequence). The CDR3 region is CAPARDQVYTEAFF. Written as DNA, the CDR3 is TGTGCCCCAGCCCGGGATCAGGTGTACACTGAAGCTTTCTTT.

The V gene is TRBV10-2, the J gene TRBJ1-6; unclear D gene. CDR1 is WSHSY, CDR2 SAAADI, per germline. The CDR3 extends over 14 amino acids. The V gene lost 4 bases and the J gene lost 6 bases, with 10 bases spanning the gap. The CDR3 loop is CASSVGVFNSPLHF. The CDR3, as DNA: TGCGCCAGCAGTGTTGGGGTTTTTAATTCACCCCTCCACTTT.

V is TRBV4-1 and J is TRBJ1-1, with 8 bases aligning to TRBD1. The germline CDR1 and CDR2 sequences are MGHRA and YSYEKL. Germline trimming cut 3 bases from V and 5 bases from J; bases unmatched to any gene: 11. The CDR3 is 16 residues long. The CDR3 DNA reads as TGCGCCAGCAGCCACCCTGGACAGGGTTGGGAAACTGAAGCTTTCTTT. This codes for CASSHPGQGWETEAFF.

This rearrangement joins TRBV20-1 to TRBJ2-7; D might be TRBD1 (5 bases). V was cut by 3 bases and J by 3 bases, with 9 bases left in between. The CDR3 is 12 residues long. Germline values: CDR1 DFQATT, CDR2 SNEGSKA (reference sequence). The CDR3 reads CSASKGNYEQYF. The CDR3 nucleotides are TGCAGTGCTAGTAAGGGGAACTACGAGCAGTACTTC.

In DNA, the CDR3 is TGTGCCAGCAGCTTAGGGGACAGGGAATTTTCACCCCTCCACTTT. Its protein is CASSLGDREFSPLHF. The genes are TRBV7-2 and TRBJ1-6; TRBD1 matches at 9 bases. Per the germline V gene, CDR1 is SGHTA and CDR2 is FQGNSA. The CDR3 is made up of 15 amino acids. With 1 base clipped from V and 9 bases from J, the junction kept 4 bases outside the gene matches.

This clone was detected only a few times. This rearrangement joins TRBV5-5 to TRBJ1-5; D perhaps matches TRBD1 (5 bases). The V end lost 2 bases, the J end lost 3 bases, and 9 bases lay between the germline ends. This CDR3 contains 14 residues. Germline CDR1 is SGHKS and CDR2 is YYEKEE (reference sequence). The CDR3 here is CASSFGGDNQPQHF. The CDR3 DNA reads TGTGCCAGCAGCTTTGGGGGGGACAATCAGCCCCAGCATTTT.

V and J are TRBV6-1 and TRBJ2-7; D call uncertain. The CDR3 is 15 amino acids. CDR1 is MNHNS, CDR2 SASEGT, per germline. Trimming shortened V by 3 bases and J by 4 bases, and 16 bases separated the two germline ends. CDR3 amino acids: CASSDIQPSRYEQYF. CDR3 DNA sequence: TGTGCCAGCAGTGATATACAGCCTTCCAGGTACGAGCAGTACTTC.

In regard to this clone: Germline and junction disagree at one end, which may indicate a read error. This chain links TRBV29-1 with TRBJ2-1, with D hard to call. CDR1 is SQVTM and CDR2 is ANQGSEA in the germline V gene. The CDR3 is 8 residues long. In DNA form, the CDR3 reads TGCAGCGCCAATGGGCAGTTCTTC. It translates to CSANGQFF.

This clone was found once. The rearrangement links TRBV27 to TRBJ1-4; D remains unclear. Germline V gene data show CDR1 as MNHEY and CDR2 as SMNVEV (reference sequence). The V end was cut by 8 bases, the J end by 0 bases, with 7 bases between. CDR3 size: 13 residues. The CDR3 nucleotides read TGTGCCAGCGGGGTTGCAACTAATGAAAAACTGTTTTTT. Encoded protein: CASGVATNEKLFF.

The chain carries TRBV7-8 and TRBJ2-4; 9 bases are a match to TRBD2. Germline-derived CDR1 and CDR2 are SGHVS and FQNEAQ. V gave up 1 base and J gave up 2 bases; unmatched junction bases: 12. This CDR3 has 19 residues. CDR3 nucleotide sequence: TGTGCCAGCAGCTTAGGGGGGATAGTAGCGGGAGTAACCAAAAACATTCAGTACTTC. This gives the protein CASSLGGIVAGVTKNIQYF.

V usage is TRBV28 and J usage is TRBJ2-3; D unclear. Germline V gene sequence: CDR1 MDHEN, CDR2 SYDVKM. The CDR3 runs to 13 residues. Deletions cut 2 bases from V and 1 base from J, with 4 bases between. DNA of the CDR3: TGTGCCAGCAGTTTAGCCGGCACAGATACGCAGTATTTT. Protein product: CASSLAGTDTQYF.

The DNA of the CDR3 is TGTGCCAGCCGGGAGCCCAGGGGGTTTAGAACTGAAGCTTTCTTT. Encoded protein: CASREPRGFRTEAFF. This chain joins TRBV27 and TRBJ1-1; 7 nucleotides align to TRBD1. CDR1 MNHEY and CDR2 SMNVEV come from the germline V gene (reference sequence). The length of the CDR3 is 15 residues. Germline trimming cut 8 bases from V and 5 bases from J; bases unmatched to any gene: 14.

The chain is built from TRBV15 and TRBJ1-5, with 7 bases fitting TRBD1. There are 16 residues in the CDR3. V lost 1 base to trimming and J lost 6 bases; unmatched junction nucleotides: 9. Germline V CDR1 and CDR2: LNHNV, YYDKDF (reference sequence). The CDR3 DNA reads as TGTGCCACCAGCAGAGGAGGACTGGGACAGACTCAGCCCCAGCATTTT. It codes for CATSRGGLGQTQPQHF.

The chain combines TRBV7-9 with TRBJ2-7, with a possible D match to TRBD2 (6 bases). Per germline, CDR1 SEHNR and CDR2 FQNEAQ (reference sequence). V lost 5 bases, J lost 2 bases, and 19 bases lay in between. CDR3 length: 16 residues. The CDR3 protein is CASSPHRAGPPYEQYF. The CDR3 DNA is TGTGCCAGCAGCCCCCACCGGGCGGGGCCGCCCTACGAGCAGTACTTC.

J is TRBJ1-1 and V is TRBV19; TRBD1 matches at 8 bases. The CDR3 loop spans 15 amino acids. CDR1 LNHDA and CDR2 SQIVND come from the germline V gene (reference sequence). With 5 bases clipped from V and 1 base from J, the junction kept 6 bases outside the gene matches. CDR3 protein: CASSFWTGSNTEAFF. The CDR3 DNA follows: TGTGCCAGTAGTTTCTGGACAGGGTCGAACACTGAAGCTTTCTTT.

The rearrangement links TRBV7-3 to TRBJ1-1; D gene uncertain. Germline values: CDR1 SGHTA, CDR2 FQGTGA. This CDR3 has 13 residues. The germline V and J ends were trimmed by 5 bases and 3 bases, with 10 bases remaining between them. CDR3 DNA sequence: TGTGCCAGCAGCCTAGACACGGACACTGAAGCTTTCTTT. Encoded protein: CASSLDTDTEAFF.

The chain joins TRBV15 to TRBJ2-7; D may be TRBD1 (6 bases). V was trimmed by 3 bases and J by 3 bases, leaving 9 bases between them. There are 13 residues in the CDR3. Germline values: CDR1 LNHNV, CDR2 YYDKDF (reference sequence). The CDR3, as DNA: TGTGCCACCAGCAGGGACAGTTACTACGAGCAGTACTTC. Translation: CATSRDSYYEQYF.

V and J are TRBV9 and TRBJ1-2, with unresolved D. The germline V gene has CDR1 SGDLS and CDR2 YYNGEE. The CDR3 has 12 residues. Trimming took 0 bases from V and 8 from J, leaving 8 bases between them. The CDR3 spells CASSVGSGGYTF. Here the CDR3 DNA reads TGTGCCAGCAGCGTAGGATCCGGGGGCTACACCTTC.

The rearrangement links TRBV30 to TRBJ2-7; 9 bases are shared with TRBD1. The ends lost 3 bases at V and 5 bases at J; junction bases unmatched: 8. The CDR3 is made up of 14 amino acids. CDR1 and CDR2 (germline): GTSNPN, SVGIG (reference sequence). The CDR3 is CAWSHGTGRDEQYF. In DNA, the CDR3 is TGTGCCTGGAGCCACGGGACAGGGCGGGACGAGCAGTACTTC.

CDR3 in amino acids: CASSGPQSGTQYF. CDR3 coding DNA: TGTGCCAGCAGCGGACCCCAAAGCGGGACCCAGTACTTC. The rearrangement uses TRBV5-4 and TRBJ2-5; possible D gene TRBD2, 5 bases. This CDR3 contains 13 residues. V lost 4 bases to trimming and J lost 7 bases, with 14 bases between them. Germline V lookup: CDR1 SGHNT, CDR2 YYREEE (reference sequence).

The V call is TRBV18, the J call TRBJ1-5; D unclear. The CDR3 has 15 amino acids. The germline V gene has CDR1 KGHSH and CDR2 LQKENI. The V end lost 6 bases, the J end lost 5 bases, and 17 bases lay between the germline ends. Here the CDR3 DNA reads TGTGCCAGCTCCAAGGATGGGCTGTTCGATCAGCCCCAGCATTTT. It translates to CASSKDGLFDQPQHF.

The rearrangement uses TRBV19 and TRBJ2-5; the D call may be TRBD1 or TRBD2 (5 bases each). CDR1 and CDR2 (germline): LNHDA, SQIVND (reference sequence). V shed 3 bases and J shed 1 base, with 12 bases lying between them. The CDR3 is 15 amino acids. The CDR3: CASSIGTGLQETQYF. In DNA form, the CDR3 reads TGTGCCAGTAGTATTGGGACGGGTCTCCAAGAGACCCAGTACTTC.

This clone was picked up one time. The J gene is TRBJ1-4, the V gene TRBV27; the match to TRBD1 covers 8 bases. This CDR3 is built from 15 residues. Germline CDR1 is MNHEY and CDR2 is SMNVEV (reference sequence). Germline trimming cut 6 bases from V and 5 bases from J; bases unmatched to any gene: 8. CDR3 in amino acids: CASRKDRVKNEKLFF. The CDR3 DNA reads TGTGCCAGCAGGAAGGACAGGGTCAAGAATGAAAAACTGTTTTTT. The full variable domain, with the rest looked up from reference TRBV27 and TRBJ1-4, is EAQVTQNPRYLITVTGKKLTVTCSQNMNHEYMSWYRQDPGLGLRQIYYSMNVEVTDKGDVPEGYKVSRKEKRNFPLILESPSPNQTSLYFCASRKDRVKNEKLFFGSGTQLSVL.